These T cell receptor beta chains were read from a single sample in a study of T cell responses to AZD1222 COVID-19 vaccine. Sequenced by immunoSEQ multiplex PCR; TCRdb stores in-frame clones only, minus some. There are about 180,000 clones in the sample; roughly 94% occur only once, and about 1.5% lies in the top ten. Source: peripheral blood, taken 28 days after the second AZD1222 dose. Receptors originate from an adult who received the AZD1222 COVID-19 vaccine. Each CDR3 is given with its conserved first and last residue. The D gene is left open where the match is weak. Part of the rows lack a size; the others show once, few, many or a class for expanded clones.

once	TRBV6-4	TRBD2	TRBJ2-3	CASSETSGPWGGQYF	TGTGCCAGCAGTGAAACTAGCGGCCCCTGGGGAGGGCAGTATTTT
-	TRBV27	-	TRBJ2-3	CASSLYGSTDTQYF	TGTGCCAGCAGTTTATATGGCAGCACAGATACGCAGTATTTT
-	TRBV7-9	-	TRBJ1-4	CASSQNEKLFF	TGTGCCAGCAGCCAAAATGAAAAACTGTTTTTT
-	TRBV19	-	TRBJ1-1	CASSSYGQTNTEAFF	TGTGCCAGTAGTAGCTACGGACAGACTAACACTGAAGCTTTCTTT
-	TRBV19	-	TRBJ1-3	CASRIQDSSGNTIYF	TGTGCCAGTAGAATACAGGACAGCTCTGGAAACACCATATATTTT
-	TRBV27	TRBD1	TRBJ1-1	CASSPRIGQGVPEAFF	TGTGCCAGCAGTCCGAGAATTGGACAGGGCGTTCCTGAAGCTTTCTTT
-	TRBV5-8	TRBD2	TRBJ2-5	CASSYFFSGGLETQYF	TGTGCCAGCAGCTATTTCTTTAGCGGGGGGCTAGAGACCCAGTACTTC
-	TRBV18	-	TRBJ1-1	CASSPGAGWNTEAFF	TGTGCCAGCTCACCAGGAGCAGGGTGGAACACTGAAGCTTTCTTT
-	TRBV10-3	-	TRBJ1-2	CAISEGSYGYTF	TGTGCCATCAGTGAGGGCAGCTATGGCTACACCTTC
once	TRBV28	-	TRBJ2-7	CASSLPGRGSYEQYF	TGTGCCAGCAGTTTACCAGGTAGGGGGTCCTACGAGCAGTACTTC
-	TRBV19	-	TRBJ2-7	CASSIGSGGVYEQYF	TGTGCCAGTAGTATCGGGTCGGGGGGCGTGTACGAGCAGTACTTC
-	TRBV12-5	TRBD1	TRBJ1-4	CASGLGQGKNEKLFF	TGTGCTAGTGGTTTGGGACAGGGCAAAAATGAAAAACTGTTTTTT
-	TRBV19	-	TRBJ1-3	CASSIMFGDTIYF	TGTGCCAGTAGTATTATGTTTGGAGACACCATATATTTT
-	TRBV4-1	TRBD2	TRBJ2-7	CASSPEGGDQGGYEQYF	TGCGCCAGCAGCCCCGAGGGAGGGGATCAGGGTGGTTACGAGCAGTACTTC
-	TRBV29-1	-	TRBJ2-7	CSVAVRAYEQYF	TGCAGCGTTGCGGTCAGGGCCTACGAGCAGTACTTC
-	TRBV3-1/TRBV3-2	-	TRBJ1-4	CASSQDITKATNEKLFF	TGTGCCAGCAGCCAAGATATCACAAAAGCAACTAATGAAAAACTGTTTTTT
-	TRBV24-1	-	TRBJ1-2	CATPYLRRVRGYTF	TGTGCCACCCCATACCTACGACGGGTAAGGGGCTACACCTTC
-	TRBV18	-	TRBJ2-7	CASSPRVEPYEQYF	TGTGCCAGCTCACCACGAGTAGAACCCTACGAGCAGTACTTC
-	TRBV7-6	TRBD1	TRBJ2-2	CASSPDRGRELFF	TGTGCCAGCAGCCCCGACAGGGGCCGGGAGCTGTTTTTT
-	TRBV9	TRBD1	TRBJ1-2	CASSAVGTEGYTF	TGTGCCAGCAGCGCCGTTGGGACAGAAGGCTACACCTTC
-	TRBV18	TRBD1	TRBJ1-1	CASSLSGGTEAFF	TGTGCCAGCTCGCTCTCAGGGGGTACTGAAGCTTTCTTT
-	TRBV2	TRBD1	TRBJ1-1	CASTGQANTEAFF	TGTGCCAGCACTGGACAGGCGAACACTGAAGCTTTCTTT
once	TRBV3-1/TRBV3-2	-	TRBJ1-1	CASSPRVVSAEAFF	TGTGCCAGCAGCCCTCGGGTGGTGAGCGCTGAAGCTTTCTTT
-	TRBV7-8	-	TRBJ1-5	CASRGGVGNQPQHF	TGTGCCAGCAGGGGAGGGGTTGGCAATCAGCCCCAGCATTTT
-	TRBV6-5	TRBD1	TRBJ2-7	CASSFDRGTQYEQYF	TGTGCCAGCAGTTTCGACAGGGGGACTCAGTACGAGCAGTACTTC
-	TRBV2	-	TRBJ2-2	CASSETGMSTGELFF	TGTGCCAGCAGTGAAACCGGGATGAGCACCGGGGAGCTGTTTTTT
once	TRBV4-3	TRBD1	TRBJ1-1	CASSQEAGTVNTEAFF	TGCGCCAGCAGCCAAGAGGCCGGGACAGTCAACACTGAAGCTTTCTTT
-	TRBV3-1/TRBV3-2	-	TRBJ1-4	CASSYGDNEKLFF	TGTGCCAGCAGCTACGGGGATAATGAAAAACTGTTTTTT
-	TRBV29-1	TRBD2	TRBJ2-2	CSVELADVNTGELFF	TGCAGCGTTGAACTAGCGGACGTGAACACCGGGGAGCTGTTTTTT
few	TRBV2	-	TRBJ2-2	CASSERLANTGELFF	TGTGCCAGCAGTGAACGGCTTGCGAACACCGGGGAGCTGTTTTTT
-	TRBV5-6	TRBD2	TRBJ2-3	CASSHPQTSASTDTQYF	TGTGCCAGCAGCCACCCCCAGACTAGCGCCAGCACAGATACGCAGTATTTT
once	TRBV3-1/TRBV3-2	-	TRBJ1-1	CASSPPASRTEAFF	TGTGCCAGCAGCCCGCCAGCCTCCCGCACTGAAGCTTTCTTT
-	TRBV7-9	-	TRBJ2-3	CASSPPGASTDTQYF	TGTGCCAGCAGCCCTCCTGGGGCTAGCACAGATACGCAGTATTTT
-	TRBV5-1	-	TRBJ1-1	CASSLAGGPDTEAFF	TGCGCCAGCAGCTTGGCCGGGGGGCCCGACACTGAAGCTTTCTTT
-	TRBV19	-	TRBJ1-2	CASSISTGGYGYTF	TGTGCCAGTAGTATTTCCACCGGGGGCTATGGCTACACCTTC
-	TRBV28	-	TRBJ1-5	CASSFYSVKSRNQPQHF	TGTGCCAGCAGTTTTTATAGCGTGAAGTCGCGCAATCAGCCCCAGCATTTT
few	TRBV9	-	TRBJ2-2	CASSTQTGGELFF	TGTGCCAGCAGCACCCAGACAGGTGGGGAGCTGTTTTTT
-	TRBV6-4	TRBD2	TRBJ2-1	CASSASGRRDEQFF	TGTGCCAGCAGTGCTAGCGGGAGGAGGGATGAGCAGTTCTTC
-	TRBV27	-	TRBJ2-3	CASSFSIGGPIDTQYF	TGTGCCAGCAGTTTTTCTATCGGAGGACCTATAGATACGCAGTATTTT
-	TRBV19	-	TRBJ1-4	CASSLHRLEKLFF	TGTGCCAGTAGCCTCCACAGGTTGGAAAAACTGTTTTTT
-	TRBV6-2/TRBV6-3	-	TRBJ1-1	CASTPGRPNTEAFF	TGTGCCAGCACCCCAGGGCGGCCGAACACTGAAGCTTTCTTT
-	TRBV3-1/TRBV3-2	-	TRBJ1-5	CASSQGGRSNQPQHF	TGTGCCAGCAGCCAAGGGGGGAGAAGCAATCAGCCCCAGCATTTT
-	TRBV30	-	TRBJ1-2	CACDWGAYYGYTF	TGTGCCTGTGATTGGGGGGCGTACTATGGCTACACCTTC
-	TRBV19	-	TRBJ1-5	CASSIGDLGRNQPQHF	TGTGCCAGTAGTATAGGTGACCTCGGTAGAAATCAGCCCCAGCATTTT